The 19 T cell receptor beta chains presented below share a single source sample, sequenced in a study of Graves' ophthalmopathy and Graves' hyperthyroidism. RNA served as the template for amplifying TCR beta CDR3 regions. Second-round multiplex PCR followed a first-round RT-PCR using HTBI primers. TCRdb re-called the multiplex PCR reads with MiXCR, one entry per CDR3 protein. Among hundreds of thousands of distinct CDR3 sequences listed, approximately 21% were seen once. The sequenced sample was peripheral blood. The receptor set was obtained from a woman between 18 and 30 years old with stable Graves' hyperthyroidism.

This clonotype was recorded at least ten times. The CDR3, as DNA: TGTGCCAGCAGTACTAGCGGGGGAGAATACGAGCAGTACTTC. It specifies CASSTSGGEYEQYF. The chain carries TRBV12-3 or TRBV12-4 and TRBJ2-7; 11 bases agree with TRBD2. This CDR3 region has 14 residues. V gave up 5 bases and J gave up 4 bases; unmatched junction bases: 4.

At least ten counts were recorded for this clonotype. The genes are TRBV6-2 or TRBV6-3 and TRBJ2-5, with D hard to call. Germline-derived CDR1 and CDR2 are MNHEY and SVGEGT. Trimming removed 6 bases at V and 2 bases at J, with 10 bases between. This CDR3 region has 13 residues. The CDR3 nucleotides read TGTGCCAGCAGACACCTCCCTCAAGAGACCCAGTACTTC. Its protein is CASRHLPQETQYF.

This clonotype came up many times. This could be a read error, since a much larger clone is one nucleotide away. The rearrangement joins TRBV6-5 to TRBJ2-7; no firm D call. CDR1 is MNHEY and CDR2 is SVGAGI in the germline V gene. The V and J ends lost 6 bases and 3 bases respectively, with 6 bases between them. The CDR3 runs 11 residues. Here the CDR3 reads CASSQYYEQYF. CDR3 nucleotides: TGTGCCAGCAGCCAATACTACGAGCAGTACTTC.

There are many counts of this clonotype. CDR3 bases: TGTGCCAGCAGTTTCCAGAATCGAGAGACCCAGTACTTC. This sequence encodes CASSFQNRETQYF. The chain combines TRBV12-3 or TRBV12-4 with TRBJ2-5; the D is unclear. Trimming cost V 3 bases and J 4 bases, with 9 bases left between them. This CDR3 is 13 amino acids long.

This clonotype occurred many times. The genes are TRBV29-1 and TRBJ1-2; D possibly corresponds to TRBD1 (5 bases). The CDR3 sequence is 13 residues long. Per germline, CDR1 SQVTM and CDR2 ANQGSEA. The V gene lost 7 bases and the J gene lost 0 bases, with 12 bases spanning the gap. DNA for the CDR3: TGCAGCGCTAAACAGGTTTCTAACTATGGCTACACCTTC. Its protein is CSAKQVSNYGYTF.

This clonotype was detected many times. The rearrangement links TRBV12-3 or TRBV12-4 to TRBJ1-2; perhaps TRBD1 as D (6 bases). The CDR3 covers 13 residues. Trimming shortened V by 6 bases and J by 4 bases, and 12 bases separated the two germline ends. In DNA form, the CDR3 reads TGTGCCAGCAGCCCCGGGACACGCTATGGCTACACCTTC. Its translation: CASSPGTRYGYTF.

The chain recombines TRBV6-4 with TRBJ1-2, with unresolved D. The length of the CDR3 is 14 residues. V lost 6 bases, J lost 8 bases, and 19 bases lay in between. Germline V gene lookup returns CDR1 MRHNA and CDR2 SNTAGT. CDR3 protein: CASRNWRAVGGYTF. The CDR3 coding sequence is TGTGCCAGCAGAAATTGGAGGGCGGTGGGGGGCTACACCTTC.

This clonotype was found many times. Just one base apart from a much larger clone, this may be a read error. This rearrangement joins TRBV28 to TRBJ2-7, with 7 bases identical to TRBD1. The trim removed 8 bases at V and 2 bases at J, leaving 9 bases unmatched. This CDR3 is built from 14 residues. CDR1 is MDHEN, CDR2 SYDVKM, per germline. Written as DNA, the CDR3 is TGTGCCAGCGGCGACGGACAGGCTGCCTACGAGCAGTACTTC. Its protein is CASGDGQAAYEQYF.

The chain uses TRBV14 and TRBJ2-5, with D possibly matching TRBD1 (5 bases). The V gene lost 7 bases and the J gene lost 1 base, with 10 bases spanning the gap. The V gene's germline CDR1 is SGHDN and CDR2 FVKESK. CDR3 size: 13 residues. The CDR3 is CASTGQLQETQYF. The DNA of the CDR3 is TGTGCCAGCACCGGACAACTCCAAGAGACCCAGTACTTC. Variable domain in full (rest from reference TRBV14 and TRBJ2-5): EAGVTQFPSHSVIEKGQTVTLRCDPISGHDNLYWYRRVMGKEIKFLLHFVKESKQDESGMPNNRFLAERTGGTYSTLKVQPAELEDSGVYFCASTGQLQETQYFGPGTRLLVL.

The chain uses TRBV6-5 and TRBJ2-5; perhaps TRBD2 as D (5 bases). The CDR3 runs to 15 residues. The V end was cut by 0 bases, the J end by 5 bases, with 13 bases between. Germline V gene data show CDR1 as MNHEY and CDR2 as SVGAGI. The CDR3 DNA reads TGTGCCAGCAGTTACTCGATGGGAGCAAGGGAGACCCAGTACTTC. Its translation is CASSYSMGARETQYF.

As concerns this clonotype: A much larger clone differs from this one at a single base, so this may be a read error. J is TRBJ2-7 and V is TRBV20-1; D may be TRBD1 or TRBD2 (5 bases each). Looked up from germline, CDR1 is DFQATT and CDR2 is SNEGSKA (reference sequence). V shed 5 bases and J shed 1 base, with 18 bases lying between them. The CDR3 extends over 15 amino acids. CDR3 nucleotides: TGCAGTGCTCACACCCCGGGACGGCAATCCTACGAGCAGTACGTC. Its translation: CSAHTPGRQSYEQYV.

This clonotype was seen many times. V gene TRBV20-1 combines with J gene TRBJ1-5; 9 positions agree with TRBD1. In germline, CDR1 is DFQATT, CDR2 SNEGSKA (reference sequence). CDR3 length: 14 residues. V shed 1 base, J shed 3 bases, and the junction held 1 base outside the gene matches. The CDR3 protein is CSARGDRDNQPQHF. CDR3 coding DNA: TGCAGTGCTAGAGGGGACAGGGACAATCAGCCCCAGCATTTT.

The chain combines TRBV7-3 with TRBJ2-5, with 16 bases that match TRBD2. The CDR3 consists of 17 residues. Germline V gene sequence: CDR1 SGHTA, CDR2 FQGTGA. J gave up 2 bases and V 5 bases, and 5 bases lay outside the gene matches. CDR3 coding DNA: TGTGCCAGCAGCCGGGGGACTAGCGGGAGGGCTCAAGAGACCCAGTACTTC. Encoded protein: CASSRGTSGRAQETQYF.

There are many counts of this clonotype. The chain joins TRBV20-1 to TRBJ2-4, with 16 bases matching TRBD2. Germline-derived CDR1 and CDR2 are DFQATT and SNEGSKA (reference sequence). V was pared by 6 bases and J by 3 bases, with 8 bases of the junction left unmatched. The CDR3 has 17 amino acids. Written as DNA, the CDR3 is TGCAGTGCCGGGACTAGCGGGAGGGCCAAGGGCAAAAACATTCAGTACTTC. It yields the protein CSAGTSGRAKGKNIQYF.

Turning to this clonotype: The junction departs from germline at one end; a sequencing error may be responsible. The chain recombines TRBV12-3 or TRBV12-4 with TRBJ2-7; D may match TRBD1 or TRBD2 (6 bases each). The CDR3 extends over 11 amino acids. The CDR3 sequence: CASSLRGTTFF. For the CDR3, the DNA is TGTGCCAGCAGTTTACGCGGGACAACGTTCTTC.

There are many counts of this clonotype. The J gene is TRBJ2-7, the V gene TRBV7-9, with D unresolved. The CDR3 has 14 amino acids. Germline V gene data show CDR1 as SEHNR and CDR2 as FQNEAQ (reference sequence). Trimming stripped 0 bases from V and 4 bases from J, with 10 bases between. CDR3 amino acids: CASSLAPQGYEQYF. CDR3 bases: TGTGCCAGCAGCTTAGCCCCCCAAGGGTACGAGCAGTACTTC.

This clonotype was seen many times. The chain has TRBV5-1 and TRBJ2-5; perhaps D is TRBD1 or TRBD2 (5 bases each). This CDR3 has 15 amino acids. Germline assignment: CDR1 SGHRS and CDR2 YFSETQ. The V and J ends lost 3 bases and 5 bases respectively, with 17 bases between them. CDR3 region: CASSSGTVAGETQYF. CDR3 in DNA: TGCGCCAGCAGCTCGGGGACGGTCGCTGGTGAGACCCAGTACTTC.

The V gene is TRBV12-3 or TRBV12-4, the J gene TRBJ1-1; a weak D match, TRBD1 (6 bases). The CDR3 sequence is 14 residues long. The germline V and J ends were trimmed by 6 bases and 5 bases, with 16 bases remaining between them. The CDR3 DNA reads TGTGCCAGCAGCGTTACAGGGCTCGAGACTGAAGCTTTCTTT. Its protein is CASSVTGLETEAFF.

This clonotype was counted ten times or more. V is TRBV2 and J is TRBJ2-7; D perhaps matches TRBD1 (7 bases). The CDR3 sequence is 13 residues long. V gave up 8 bases and J gave up 1 base, with 12 bases separating them. Germline V CDR1 and CDR2: SNHLY, FYNNEI. Here the CDR3 reads CASSRGESYEQYF. Written as DNA, the CDR3 is TGTGCCAGCTCCAGGGGGGAATCCTACGAGCAGTACTTC.